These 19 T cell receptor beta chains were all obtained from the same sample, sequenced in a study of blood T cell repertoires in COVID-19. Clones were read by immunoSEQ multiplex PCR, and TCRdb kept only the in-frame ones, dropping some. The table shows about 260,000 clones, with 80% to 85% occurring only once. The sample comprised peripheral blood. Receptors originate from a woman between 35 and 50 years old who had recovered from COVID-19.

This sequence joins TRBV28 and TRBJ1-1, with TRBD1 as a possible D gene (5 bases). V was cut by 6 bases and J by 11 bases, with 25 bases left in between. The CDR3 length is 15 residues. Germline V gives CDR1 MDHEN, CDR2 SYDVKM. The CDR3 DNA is TGTGCCAGCAGAACCCCGCTCGCAGGGTCCCCCCTGGCTTTCTTT. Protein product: CASRTPLAGSPLAFF. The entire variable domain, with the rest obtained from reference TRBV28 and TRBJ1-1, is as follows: DVKVTQSSRYLVKRTGEKVFLECVQDMDHENMFWYRQDPGLGLRLIYFSYDVKMKEKGDIPEGYSVSREKKERFSLILESASTNQTSMYLCASRTPLAGSPLAFFGQGTRLTVV.

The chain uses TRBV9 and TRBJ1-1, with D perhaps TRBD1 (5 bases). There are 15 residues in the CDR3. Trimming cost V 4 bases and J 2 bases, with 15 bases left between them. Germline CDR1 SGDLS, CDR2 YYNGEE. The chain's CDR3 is CASSPVRAGNTEAFF. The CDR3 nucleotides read TGTGCCAGCAGCCCCGTCAGGGCCGGAAACACTGAAGCTTTCTTT. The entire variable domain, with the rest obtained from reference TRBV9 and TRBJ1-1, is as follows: DSGVTQTPKHLITATGQRVTLRCSPRSGDLSVYWYQQSLDQGLQFLIQYYNGEERAKGNILERFSAQQFPDLHSELNLSSLELGDSALYFCASSPVRAGNTEAFFGQGTRLTVV.

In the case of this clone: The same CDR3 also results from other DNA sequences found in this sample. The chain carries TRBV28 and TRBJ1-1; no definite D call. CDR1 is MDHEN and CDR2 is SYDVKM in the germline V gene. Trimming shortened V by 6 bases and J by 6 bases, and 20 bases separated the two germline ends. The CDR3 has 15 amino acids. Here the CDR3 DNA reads TGTGCCAGCAGCCGGACTTGGGAGAATGCCGCTGAAGCTTTCTTT. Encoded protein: CASSRTWENAAEAFF.

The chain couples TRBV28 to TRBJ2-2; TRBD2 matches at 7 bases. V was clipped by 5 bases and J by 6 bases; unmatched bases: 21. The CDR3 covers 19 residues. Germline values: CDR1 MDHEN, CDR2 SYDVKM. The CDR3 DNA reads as TGTGCCAGCAGTGCCACTCCGCCGGCACTAGCGTTTATCTCCGGGGAGCTGTTTTTT. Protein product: CASSATPPALAFISGELFF.

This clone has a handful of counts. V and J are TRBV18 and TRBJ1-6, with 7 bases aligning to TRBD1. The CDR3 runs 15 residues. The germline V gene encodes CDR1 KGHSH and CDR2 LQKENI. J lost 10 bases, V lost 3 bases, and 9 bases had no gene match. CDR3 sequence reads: CASSPQNRGGSPLHF. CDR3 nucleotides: TGTGCCAGCTCACCCCAAAACAGGGGTGGGTCACCCCTCCACTTT.

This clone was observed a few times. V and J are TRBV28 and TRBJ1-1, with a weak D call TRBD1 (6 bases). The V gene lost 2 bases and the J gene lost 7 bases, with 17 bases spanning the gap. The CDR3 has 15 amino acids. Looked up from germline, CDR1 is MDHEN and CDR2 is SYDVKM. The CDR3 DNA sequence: TGTGCCAGCAGTTTAACACAAACTTCAGGGGTTGAAGCTTTCTTT. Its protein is CASSLTQTSGVEAFF.

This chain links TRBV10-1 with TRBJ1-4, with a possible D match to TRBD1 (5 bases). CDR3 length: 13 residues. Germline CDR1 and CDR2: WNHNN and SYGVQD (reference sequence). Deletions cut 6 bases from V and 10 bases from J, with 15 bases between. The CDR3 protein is CASSTGTGGKLFF. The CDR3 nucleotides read TGCGCCAGCAGCACCGGGACGGGAGGAAAACTGTTTTTT.

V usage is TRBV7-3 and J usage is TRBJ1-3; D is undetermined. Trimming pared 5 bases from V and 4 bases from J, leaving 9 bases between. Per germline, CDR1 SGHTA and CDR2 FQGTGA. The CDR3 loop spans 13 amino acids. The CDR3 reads CASSGGPGNTIYF. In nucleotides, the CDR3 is TGTGCCAGCAGCGGTGGGCCAGGAAACACCATATATTTT.

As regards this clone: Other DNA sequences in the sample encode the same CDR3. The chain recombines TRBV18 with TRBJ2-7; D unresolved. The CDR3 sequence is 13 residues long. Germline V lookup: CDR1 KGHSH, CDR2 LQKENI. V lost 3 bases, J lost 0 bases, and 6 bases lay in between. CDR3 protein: CASSPPSSYEQYF. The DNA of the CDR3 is TGTGCCAGCTCACCCCCGAGCTCCTACGAGCAGTACTTC. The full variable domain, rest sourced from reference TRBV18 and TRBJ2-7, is NAGVMQNPRHLVRRRGQEARLRCSPMKGHSHVYWYRQLPEEGLKFMVYLQKENIIDESGMPKERFSAEFPKEGPSILRIQQVVRGDSAAYFCASSPPSSYEQYFGPGTRLTVT.

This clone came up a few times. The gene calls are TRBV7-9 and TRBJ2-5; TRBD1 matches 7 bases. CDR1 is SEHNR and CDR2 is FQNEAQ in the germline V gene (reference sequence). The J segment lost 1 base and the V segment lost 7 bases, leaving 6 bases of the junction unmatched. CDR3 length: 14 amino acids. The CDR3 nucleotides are TGTGCCAGCAACAGGGGACAGACCCAAGAGACCCAGTACTTC. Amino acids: CASNRGQTQETQYF.

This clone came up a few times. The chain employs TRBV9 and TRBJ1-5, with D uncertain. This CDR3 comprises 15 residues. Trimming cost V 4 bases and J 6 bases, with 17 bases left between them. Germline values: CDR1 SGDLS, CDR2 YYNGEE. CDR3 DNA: TGTGCCAGCAGCCCGGATTTGGGCTCCAGTCAGCCCCAGCATTTT. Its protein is CASSPDLGSSQPQHF.

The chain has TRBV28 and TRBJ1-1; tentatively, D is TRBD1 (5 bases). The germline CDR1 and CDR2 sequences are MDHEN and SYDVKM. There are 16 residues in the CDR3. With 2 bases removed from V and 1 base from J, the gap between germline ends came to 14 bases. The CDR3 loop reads CASSLMGGMRNTEAFF. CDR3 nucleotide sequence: TGTGCCAGCAGTTTAATGGGGGGGATGCGGAACACTGAAGCTTTCTTT.

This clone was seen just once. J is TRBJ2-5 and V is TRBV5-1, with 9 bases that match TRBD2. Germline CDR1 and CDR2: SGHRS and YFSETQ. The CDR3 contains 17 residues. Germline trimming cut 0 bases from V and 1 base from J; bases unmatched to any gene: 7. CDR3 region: CASSLGPSGASQETQYF. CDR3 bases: TGCGCCAGCAGCTTGGGTCCTAGCGGGGCCTCCCAAGAGACCCAGTACTTC.

CDR3 nucleotide sequence: TGTGCCAGCAGCCCCGTGGGGGGCTCTGGGGCCAACGTCCTGACTTTC. The encoded protein is CASSPVGGSGANVLTF. The chain has TRBV28 and TRBJ2-6; tentative D call: TRBD2 (6 bases). This CDR3 comprises 16 residues. Germline V lookup: CDR1 MDHEN, CDR2 SYDVKM. V was cut by 6 bases and J by 0 bases, with 12 bases left in between.

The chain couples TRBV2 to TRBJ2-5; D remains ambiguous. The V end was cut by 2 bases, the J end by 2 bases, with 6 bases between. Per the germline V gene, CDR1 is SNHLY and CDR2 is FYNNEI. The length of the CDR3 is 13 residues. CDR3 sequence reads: CASSEYRQETQYF. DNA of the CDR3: TGTGCCAGCAGTGAATACAGACAAGAGACCCAGTACTTC.

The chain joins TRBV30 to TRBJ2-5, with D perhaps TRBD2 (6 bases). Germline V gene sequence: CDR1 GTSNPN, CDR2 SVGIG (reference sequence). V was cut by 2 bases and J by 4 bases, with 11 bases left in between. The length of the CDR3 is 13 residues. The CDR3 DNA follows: TGTGCCTGGAGTATCGGGAGTTCAGAGACCCAGTACTTC. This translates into CAWSIGSSETQYF. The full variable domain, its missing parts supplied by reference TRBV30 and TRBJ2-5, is SQTIHQWPATLVQPVGSPLSLECTVEGTSNPNLYWYRQAAGRGLQLLFYSVGIGQISSEVPQNLSASRPQDRQFILSSKKLLLSDSGFYLCAWSIGSSETQYFGPGTRLLVL.

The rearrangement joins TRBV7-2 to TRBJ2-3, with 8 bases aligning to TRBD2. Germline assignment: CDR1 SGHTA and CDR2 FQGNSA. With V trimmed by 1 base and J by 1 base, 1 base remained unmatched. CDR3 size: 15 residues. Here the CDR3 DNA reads TGTGCCAGCAGCTTAGGGGGACTAGGCACAGATACGCAGTATTTT. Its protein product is CASSLGGLGTDTQYF.

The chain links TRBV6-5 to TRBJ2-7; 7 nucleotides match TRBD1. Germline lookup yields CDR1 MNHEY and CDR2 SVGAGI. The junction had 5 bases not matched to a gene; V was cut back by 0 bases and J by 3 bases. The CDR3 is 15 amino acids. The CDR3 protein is CASSYSIDRVYEQYF. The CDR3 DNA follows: TGTGCCAGCAGTTACTCGATCGACAGGGTCTACGAGCAGTACTTC.

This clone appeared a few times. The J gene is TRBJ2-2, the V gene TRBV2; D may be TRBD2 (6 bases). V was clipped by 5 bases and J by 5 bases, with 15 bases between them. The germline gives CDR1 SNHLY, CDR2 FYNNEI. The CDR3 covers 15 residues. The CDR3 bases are TGTGCCAGCAGTCCCTCTACCCGGGGGACCGGGGAGCTGTTTTTT. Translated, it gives CASSPSTRGTGELFF.